This T cell receptor (beta chain) was captured in a study of T cell responses to AZD1222 COVID-19 vaccine. V lost 6 bases and J 4 bases, leaving 16 bases between the germline ends. The CDR3 length is 14 residues. Germline assignment: CDR1 SGHTA and CDR2 FQGNSA. To note about this clone: What it recognizes is unknown.

Using immunoSEQ multiplex PCR, the repertoire was profiled, and TCRdb retains in-frame clones only, with some absent. The sample carries approximately 90,000 clones, roughly nine tenths recorded once. Overall study results and limits: A mostly white British donor set with more females was recruited, and clonal diversity was possibly underestimated. Repertoires were obtained solely post-peak T cell response.

The sample in question was peripheral blood, obtained on day 0 of AZD1222 vaccination. The rearrangement uses TRBV7-2 and TRBJ2-7, with D possibly TRBD1 on 6 matching bases. This clonotype was obtained from an adult in good health. The CDR3 coding sequence is TGTGCCAGCAGGCGCACCGGGACAACTTACGAGCAGTACTTC. This sequence encodes CASRRTGTTYEQYF.